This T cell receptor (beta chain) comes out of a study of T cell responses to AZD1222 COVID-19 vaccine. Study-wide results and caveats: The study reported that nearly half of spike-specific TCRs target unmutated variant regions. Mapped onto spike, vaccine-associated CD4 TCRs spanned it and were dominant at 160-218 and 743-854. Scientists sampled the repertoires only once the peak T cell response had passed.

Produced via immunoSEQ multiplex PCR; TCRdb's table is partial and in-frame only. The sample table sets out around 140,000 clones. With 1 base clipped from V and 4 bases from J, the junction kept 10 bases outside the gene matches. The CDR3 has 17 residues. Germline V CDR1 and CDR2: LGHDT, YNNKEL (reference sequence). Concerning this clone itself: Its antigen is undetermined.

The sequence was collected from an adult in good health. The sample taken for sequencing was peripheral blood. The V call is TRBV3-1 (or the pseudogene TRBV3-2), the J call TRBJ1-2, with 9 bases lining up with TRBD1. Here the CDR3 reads CASSQGRNRGHVYGYTF. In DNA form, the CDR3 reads TGTGCCAGCAGCCAAGGCCGGAACAGGGGGCATGTCTATGGCTACACCTTC.